A selection of T cell receptor beta chains follows, all from one sample in a study of OX40 agonist ivuxolimab in advanced cancers. TCRdb's table, derived via immunoSEQ multiplex PCR, lists solely in-frame clones and lacks some. Altogether some 81,000 clones are present, approximately 85% being singletons, with the ten largest covering approximately 0.57%. The sequenced sample was CD4+ or CD8+ T cells sorted from blood, obtained in a trial of the OX40 agonist ivuxolimab. The source of these receptors is an adult with an advanced solid tumor such as melanoma, head and neck, liver or kidney cancer. Each CDR3 is given without its conserved first and last residue. Fields, in order: J gene, V gene, CDR3 protein.

TRBJ2-5	TRBV4-2	ASSQVEDDSEAQY
TRBJ1-2	TRBV7-8	ASSYRDSRANYGYT
TRBJ2-7	TRBV7-2	ASSPTGTGEQY
TRBJ2-3	TRBV5-4	ASSLAAGGLDTQY
TRBJ2-7	TRBV10-2	ASSESGTGGEQY
TRBJ2-5	TRBV7-6	ASSPRAGARETQY
TRBJ2-5	TRBV29-1	SVEDAAGFIQETQY
TRBJ1-1	TRBV6-5	ASSRDSPNTEAF
TRBJ2-7	TRBV2	ASSGGNGPYEQY
TRBJ2-2	TRBV7-3	ASSGPGQGKTGELF
TRBJ1-1	TRBV4-3	ASSTRQGTQAF
TRBJ2-5	TRBV9	ASSTSERGGQETQY
TRBJ1-4	TRBV7-6	ASSLGGNEKLF
TRBJ2-6	TRBV7-3	ASSEQPRLQSRANVLT
TRBJ1-3	TRBV11-2	ASSRWTVETGNTIY
TRBJ2-5	TRBV4-3	ASSQDLASGGGNTQETQY
TRBJ2-7	TRBV7-9	ASSFEDTLRY